A selection of T cell receptor beta chains follows, all from one sample in a study of Graves' ophthalmopathy and Graves' hyperthyroidism. Each CDR3 protein gets one entry after TCRdb re-called the multiplex PCR reads with MiXCR. The sample yields roughly 350,000 distinct CDR3 sequences, 17% seen once. Specimen: peripheral blood. These receptors all come from an adult woman with stable Graves' hyperthyroidism. The CDR3 runs from the conserved cysteine through the conserved F or W. A D gene is named only where the DNA matches it firmly. The size field is filled for only some rows; it gives once, few, many or a size class.

D	V	J	size	CDR3	DNA
TRBD2	TRBV24-1	TRBJ2-2	many	CATSDPSGSNRGGELFF	TGTGCCACCAGTGATCCTAGCGGGAGCAATCGGGGCGGGGAGCTGTTTTTT
TRBD2	TRBV12-3/TRBV12-4	TRBJ2-7	many	CASSSSRTSGSVDYEQYF	TGTGCCAGCAGTTCCTCTCGGACTAGCGGGAGTGTCGACTACGAGCAGTACTTC
TRBD1	TRBV27	TRBJ1-2	few	CASRLTGGVEGYTF	TGTGCCAGCAGACTGACAGGGGGCGTAGAGGGCTACACCTTC
TRBD1	TRBV6-1	TRBJ1-2	-	CASSPGGHGYGYTF	TGTGCCAGCAGTCCAGGGGGGCATGGATATGGCTACACCTTC
-	TRBV2	TRBJ1-1	many	CASSDGVGDTEAFF	TGTGCCAGCAGTGACGGGGTAGGGGACACTGAAGCTTTCTTT
TRBD1	TRBV6-1	TRBJ2-2	many	CATEASDRGTGELFF	TGTGCCACCGAGGCTTCGGACAGGGGCACCGGGGAGCTGTTTTTT
TRBD2	TRBV20-1	TRBJ2-5	many	CSATGTSGQETQYF	TGCAGTGCTACCGGGACTAGCGGACAAGAGACCCAGTACTTC
-	TRBV7-8	TRBJ2-3	many	CASSLTATDTQYF	TGTGCCAGCAGCTTGACGGCCACAGATACGCAGTATTTT
-	TRBV19	TRBJ1-2	many	CASSIDGREGYTF	TGTGCCAGTAGTATAGATGGCCGTGAAGGCTACACCTTC
TRBD2	TRBV11-1	TRBJ2-3	few	CASSSTTSGNTDTQYF	TGTGCCAGCAGCTCTACGACTAGCGGGAATACAGATACGCAGTATTTT
-	TRBV3-1	TRBJ1-6	many	CASSQVVDGSPLHF	TGTGCCAGCAGCCAAGTGGTTGACGGGTCACCCCTCCACTTT
TRBD1	TRBV28	TRBJ2-7	many	CASSFPGQGSYEQYF	TGTGCCAGCAGTTTTCCGGGACAGGGTTCCTACGAGCAGTACTTC
-	TRBV29-1	TRBJ2-7	many	CSVESRGATGQYF	TGCAGCGTTGAATCCCGGGGTGCGACCGGGCAGTACTTC
TRBD2	TRBV28	TRBJ2-5	-	CASSLGPGTSEETQYF	TGTGCCAGCAGCTTGGGGCCCGGGACTAGCGAAGAGACCCAGTACTTC
-	TRBV7-2	TRBJ1-2	-	CASSSARDYGYTF	TGTGCCAGCAGCTCGGCCAGGGACTATGGCTACACCTTC
-	TRBV19	TRBJ1-1	many	CASSPDRPNTEAFF	TGTGCCAGTAGCCCCGACAGACCGAACACTGAAGCTTTCTTT
-	TRBV4-3	TRBJ1-2	many	CASSQDTGVGYGYTF	TGCGCCAGCAGCCAAGATACGGGGGTTGGATATGGCTACACCTTC
-	TRBV12-3/TRBV12-4	TRBJ2-7	many	CASSSTTDRDEQYF	TGTGCCAGCAGCTCGACTACCGACCGGGACGAGCAGTACTTC
TRBD1	TRBV14	TRBJ1-2	-	CASSQDPYTGDGYTF	TGTGCCAGCAGCCAAGATCCTTACACAGGGGATGGCTACACCTTC
-	TRBV4-2	TRBJ2-7	-	CASSQDIRAYEQYF	TGTGCCAGCAGCCAAGATATTCGGGCGTACGAGCAGTACTTC
TRBD1	TRBV29-1	TRBJ1-5	many	CSVEKDRDGAWSNQPQHF	TGCAGCGTTGAAAAGGACAGGGACGGGGCCTGGAGCAATCAGCCCCAGCATTTT
TRBD1	TRBV6-1	TRBJ1-2	-	CASRTGTGTNYGYTF	TGTGCCAGCAGAACCGGGACAGGGACTAACTATGGCTACACCTTC
-	TRBV12-3/TRBV12-4	TRBJ1-6	-	CASSLGLGGQDSPLHF	TGTGCCAGCAGTCTCGGGTTGGGGGGCCAGGATTCACCCCTCCACTTT
-	TRBV11-2	TRBJ1-1	few	CASSTRGTEAFF	TGTGCCAGCAGCACAAGAGGCACTGAAGCTTTCTTT
-	TRBV5-1	TRBJ2-5	-	CASSLEEPLLQETQYF	TGCGCCAGCAGCTTGGAGGAACCCTTACTCCAAGAGACCCAGTACTTC
-	TRBV3-1	TRBJ1-1	-	CASSQAGFVDTEAFF	TGTGCCAGCAGCCAAGCAGGGTTCGTGGACACTGAAGCTTTCTTT
-	TRBV6-1	TRBJ1-5	-	CASNNGKRINNQPQHF	TGTGCCAGCAACAACGGGAAGAGAATCAACAATCAGCCCCAGCATTTT
-	TRBV2	TRBJ2-2	many	CASRSSENTGELFF	TGTGCCAGCAGATCCAGCGAGAACACCGGGGAGCTGTTTTTT
-	TRBV12-3/TRBV12-4	TRBJ2-5	many	CASSSRQDLETQYF	TGTGCCAGCAGTTCCAGACAGGATTTAGAGACCCAGTACTTC
-	TRBV9	TRBJ1-3	many	CASSEGLDSGNTIYF	TGTGCCAGCAGCGAGGGCCTCGACTCTGGAAACACCATATATTTT
-	TRBV6-1	TRBJ2-7	-	CASKGFSSYEQYF	TGTGCCAGCAAAGGCTTTAGCTCCTACGAGCAGTACTTC
-	TRBV2	TRBJ1-6	many	CASKSRNSYNSPLHF	TGTGCCAGCAAGTCCAGGAACTCCTATAATTCACCCCTCCACTTT
-	TRBV18	TRBJ2-7	many	CASSQGEEQYF	TGTGCCAGCTCACAGGGGGAAGAGCAGTACTTC
TRBD1	TRBV12-3/TRBV12-4	TRBJ2-6	many	CASSFGQGWAGANVLTF	TGTGCCAGCAGTTTCGGACAGGGTTGGGCTGGGGCCAACGTCCTGACTTTC
-	TRBV4-1	TRBJ2-7	-	CASSQDLGAGWEQYF	TGCGCCAGCAGCCAAGACCTAGGTGCCGGTTGGGAGCAGTACTTC
-	TRBV29-1	TRBJ2-7	many	CSVEGGTTYEQYF	TGCAGCGTTGAAGGCGGGACAACCTACGAGCAGTACTTC
-	TRBV7-2	TRBJ2-7	many	CASSAGLIGEQYF	TGTGCCAGCAGCGCGGGACTGATAGGCGAGCAGTACTTC
-	TRBV6-1	TRBJ2-5	many	CASSESWRSRETQYF	TGTGCCAGCAGTGAAAGTTGGAGATCAAGAGAGACCCAGTACTTC
TRBD1	TRBV6-2/TRBV6-3	TRBJ1-2	-	CASSSTRTGGASSYTF	TGTGCCAGCAGTTCCACCCGGACAGGGGGCGCGTCCTCCTACACCTTC
-	TRBV6-5	TRBJ2-5	many	CASSSWTEGETQYF	TGTGCCAGCAGTTCTTGGACAGAGGGAGAGACCCAGTACTTC
-	TRBV6-1	TRBJ1-1	many	CASSEGEGIPTEAFF	TGTGCCAGCAGTGAAGGGGAAGGCATCCCCACTGAAGCTTTCTTT
-	TRBV11-2	TRBJ2-2	-	CASSSPKLANTGELFF	TGTGCCAGCAGCTCCCCCAAGCTAGCGAACACCGGGGAGCTGTTTTTT
TRBD1	TRBV6-1	TRBJ1-2	many	CASRDRGQSTYTF	TGTGCCAGCCGGGACAGGGGACAATCCACCTACACCTTC
-	TRBV11-2	TRBJ2-7	few	CASSLLGRRNEQYF	TGTGCCAGCAGCTTATTGGGGAGGAGGAACGAGCAGTACTTC
-	TRBV24-1	TRBJ1-5	many	CATSDRLQGRQPQHF	TGTGCCACCAGTGATCGCCTACAGGGAAGGCAGCCCCAGCATTTT
-	TRBV3-1	TRBJ1-1	many	CASLSPNTEAFF	TGTGCCAGCTTAAGTCCGAACACTGAAGCTTTCTTT